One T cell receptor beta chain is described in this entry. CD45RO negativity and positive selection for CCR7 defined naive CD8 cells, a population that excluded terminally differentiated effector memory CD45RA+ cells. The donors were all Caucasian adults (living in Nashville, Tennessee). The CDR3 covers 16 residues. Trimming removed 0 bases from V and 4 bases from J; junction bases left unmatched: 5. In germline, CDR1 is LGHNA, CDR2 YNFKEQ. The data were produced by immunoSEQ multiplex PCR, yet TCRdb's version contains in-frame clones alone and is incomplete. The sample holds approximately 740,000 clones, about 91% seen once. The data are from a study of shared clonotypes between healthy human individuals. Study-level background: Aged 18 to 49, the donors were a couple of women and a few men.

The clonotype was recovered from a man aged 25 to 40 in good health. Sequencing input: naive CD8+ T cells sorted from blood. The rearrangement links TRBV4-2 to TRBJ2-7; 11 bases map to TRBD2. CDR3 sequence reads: CASSQDPSGRLYEQYF. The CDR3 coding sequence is TGTGCCAGCAGCCAAGACCCTAGCGGGAGGCTTTACGAGCAGTACTTC.